The 30 T cell receptor beta chains in this list originate from one sample, sequenced in a study of cytomegalovirus exposure and HLA in healthy donors. Both 60 Vbeta primers and 13 Jbeta primers went into the PCR. Some clones are missing from TCRdb's copy, which holds only in-frame ones; the method was immunoSEQ multiplex PCR. The sample lists approximately 160,000 clones; around 77% were seen once. The sample was PBMCs. The receptors were sampled from a woman under 40 in good health and CMV-seronegative.

Only one count was recorded for this clone. The V call is TRBV5-1, the J call TRBJ2-2; tentatively, D is TRBD2 (6 bases). The germline V and J ends were trimmed by 4 bases and 1 base, with 14 bases remaining between them. Germline CDR1 is SGHRS and CDR2 is YFSETQ. The CDR3 runs 16 residues. This chain's CDR3 is CASSPRRDWNTGELFF. The CDR3 DNA sequence: TGCGCCAGCAGCCCAAGAAGGGACTGGAACACCGGGGAGCTGTTTTTT.

The V and J genes are TRBV5-4 and TRBJ2-5, with D possibly being TRBD2 (5 bases). Germline CDR1 is SGHNT and CDR2 is YYREEE (reference sequence). This CDR3 is built from 14 residues. The ends were cut back, 4 bases at V and 5 bases at J, with 15 bases in the middle. The CDR3 loop reads CASSPNVGGETQYF. The CDR3 coding sequence is TGTGCCAGCAGCCCGAACGTGGGCGGGGAGACCCAGTACTTC.

The gene calls are TRBV5-1 and TRBJ2-2; no clear D. Trimming cost V 0 bases and J 6 bases, with 12 bases left between them. The germline gives CDR1 SGHRS, CDR2 YFSETQ. This CDR3 comprises 15 residues. In DNA, the CDR3 is TGCGCCAGCAGCTTGGACAGTCTTGGTTCCGGGGAGCTGTTTTTT. This sequence encodes CASSLDSLGSGELFF.

V usage is TRBV7-8 and J usage is TRBJ1-5; TRBD1 aligns across 7 bases. V trimming: 1 base; J trimming: 2 bases; junction bases outside the gene matches: 2. This CDR3 comprises 15 residues. Germline V CDR1 and CDR2: SGHVS, FQNEAQ. CDR3 loop: CASSLEGAGNQPQHF. The CDR3 DNA follows: TGTGCCAGCAGCTTAGAGGGGGCGGGCAATCAGCCCCAGCATTTT. Together with reference TRBV7-8 and TRBJ1-5, the CDR3 gives the full variable domain: GAGVSQSPRYKVAKRGQDVALRCDPISGHVSLFWYQQALGQGPEFLTYFQNEAQLDKSGLPSDRFFAERPEGSVSTLKIQRTQQEDSAVYLCASSLEGAGNQPQHFGDGTRLSIL.

This clone has only a few counts. V and J are TRBV29-1 and TRBJ2-5; D perhaps matches TRBD2 (6 bases). V lost 4 bases to trimming and J lost 1 base, with 13 bases between them. This CDR3 comprises 14 residues. The germline V gene encodes CDR1 SQVTM and CDR2 ANQGSEA. CDR3 loop: CSVVLGSGQETQYF. DNA of the CDR3: TGCAGCGTTGTCCTCGGGAGCGGCCAAGAGACCCAGTACTTC.

The genes are TRBV10-3 and TRBJ1-5; TRBD1 is a possible D gene (5 bases). Germline CDR1 and CDR2: ENHRY and SYGVKD. V gave up 7 bases and J gave up 7 bases, with 14 bases separating them. The CDR3 loop spans 13 amino acids. DNA of the CDR3: TGTGCCATCAATTCGCAGGGCGGACAGCCCCAGCATTTT. It yields the protein CAINSQGGQPQHF.

In this sample, this clone turned up once. The V call is TRBV5-4, the J call TRBJ1-4; 9 bases align to TRBD1. Germline loops: CDR1 SGHNT, CDR2 YYREEE (reference sequence). J gave up 3 bases and V 5 bases, and 11 bases lay outside the gene matches. This CDR3 contains 17 residues. CDR3 coding DNA: TGTGCCAGCAGGGCGGGACAGGGTAAAACCTCTAATGAAAAACTGTTTTTT. This encodes CASRAGQGKTSNEKLFF.

This chain links TRBV4-2 with TRBJ2-7; TRBD2 aligns across 7 bases. V was clipped by 1 base and J by 4 bases; unmatched bases: 10. CDR3 length equals 16 residues. Germline V gene sequence: CDR1 LGHNA, CDR2 YNFKEQ. The DNA for the CDR3 is TGTGCCAGCAGCCAAGTTCAGTGGGGGGGGTTTTACGAGCAGTACTTC. As protein: CASSQVQWGGFYEQYF.

The chain carries TRBV21-1 and TRBJ1-4. TRBV21-1 is deemed a pseudogene. The CDR3 is 14 residues long. CDR3 sequence: CASIPGGDEEKLFF. CDR3 sequence (DNA): TGTGCCAGCATCCCTGGGGGGGACGAAGAAAAACTGTTTTTT.

V and J are TRBV27 and TRBJ2-7, with D maybe TRBD2 (6 bases). V shed 3 bases and J shed 4 bases, with 13 bases lying between them. This CDR3 spans 14 amino acids. Germline V gene sequence: CDR1 MNHEY, CDR2 SMNVEV (reference sequence). CDR3 sequence reads: CASSFGAGGYEQYF. The CDR3 DNA sequence: TGTGCCAGCAGTTTTGGGGCAGGAGGGTACGAGCAGTACTTC.

This rearrangement joins TRBV4-2 to TRBJ1-2; D might be TRBD1 (5 bases). This CDR3 contains 14 residues. Germline V CDR1 and CDR2: LGHNA, YNFKEQ. Trimming cost V 8 bases and J 2 bases, with 15 bases left between them. As DNA, the CDR3 is TGTGCCAGCGGCACCCTCAGGGAAAACTATGGCTACACCTTC. Translation gives CASGTLRENYGYTF.

The V gene is TRBV9, the J gene TRBJ2-3; TRBD2 aligns across 9 bases. Losses at the gene ends were 2 bases for V and 7 bases for J; bases not matched to a gene: 8. There are 15 residues in the CDR3. The germline V gene encodes CDR1 SGDLS and CDR2 YYNGEE. The CDR3 spells CASSVSGGGAYTQYF. CDR3 sequence (DNA): TGTGCCAGCAGCGTCTCCGGCGGGGGGGCATATACGCAGTATTTT.

This sequence joins TRBV30 and TRBJ2-1; 7 bases fit TRBD2. This CDR3 comprises 17 residues. The germline V gene encodes CDR1 GTSNPN and CDR2 SVGIG (reference sequence). V lost 0 bases, J lost 7 bases, and 15 bases stayed unmatched. CDR3 protein: CAWSVFGFGGRGNEQFF. The CDR3 DNA is TGTGCCTGGAGTGTATTCGGTTTCGGCGGGAGAGGGAATGAGCAGTTCTTC.

The chain recombines TRBV28 with TRBJ2-7; D perhaps matches TRBD1 (6 bases). This CDR3 has 13 amino acids. V was trimmed by 5 bases and J by 3 bases, leaving 11 bases between them. From germline, CDR1 is MDHEN and CDR2 SYDVKM. The CDR3: CASSLQQGYEQYF. Written as DNA, the CDR3 is TGTGCCAGCAGTCTGCAACAGGGCTACGAGCAGTACTTC. The whole variable domain, filled in from reference TRBV28 and TRBJ2-7, reads DVKVTQSSRYLVKRTGEKVFLECVQDMDHENMFWYRQDPGLGLRLIYFSYDVKMKEKGDIPEGYSVSREKKERFSLILESASTNQTSMYLCASSLQQGYEQYFGPGTRLTVT.

The chain employs TRBV7-9 and TRBJ2-3; 10 nucleotides line up with TRBD2. This CDR3 region has 16 residues. In germline, CDR1 is SEHNR, CDR2 FQNEAQ (reference sequence). Trimming at V came to 6 bases and at J to 0 bases, leaving 6 bases not matched to a gene. The CDR3 sequence is CASRGGLALSTDTQYF. DNA of the CDR3: TGTGCCAGCAGGGGGGGACTAGCGTTAAGCACAGATACGCAGTATTTT.

This chain joins TRBV15 and TRBJ1-1; TRBD1 aligns across 10 bases. The germline CDR1 and CDR2 sequences are LNHNV and YYDKDF (reference sequence). The CDR3 is 16 amino acids. After removal of 5 bases from V and 4 bases from J, the junction contained 10 bases not matched to a gene. DNA for the CDR3: TGTGCCACCAGCCGAACCCTGACAGGGGGCTTCACTGAAGCTTTCTTT. Protein: CATSRTLTGGFTEAFF.

The chain joins TRBV19 to TRBJ2-3; 10 nucleotides agree with TRBD2. The CDR3 is 17 amino acids. V gave up 1 base and J gave up 3 bases; unmatched junction bases: 7. Per germline, CDR1 LNHDA and CDR2 SQIVND (reference sequence). CDR3 loop: CASSIATGTSVTDTQYF. The CDR3 DNA reads TGTGCCAGTAGTATAGCTACCGGGACTAGCGTTACAGATACGCAGTATTTT.

The chain uses TRBV7-9 and TRBJ1-4; D is unresolved. The CDR3 runs to 14 residues. Trimming pared 1 base from V and 12 bases from J, leaving 15 bases between. CDR1 and CDR2 (germline): SEHNR, FQNEAQ (reference sequence). Written as DNA, the CDR3 is TGTGCCAGCAGCTTAGAATCCCCCGTCTCGGAACTGTTTTTT. Encoded protein: CASSLESPVSELFF.

V usage is TRBV6-1 and J usage is TRBJ1-6; D gene ambiguous. This CDR3 has 12 amino acids. The germline CDR1 and CDR2 sequences are MNHNS and SASEGT. V was pared by 5 bases and J by 7 bases, with 6 bases between. The CDR3 region has the DNA TGTGCCAGCAGTACCCTAAATTCACCCCTCCACTTT. Its protein is CASSTLNSPLHF.

Regarding this clone: The junction departs from the called germline gene at one end, perhaps through a read error. The chain links TRBV5-6 to TRBJ1-2; TRBD1 aligns across 7 bases. Looked up from germline, CDR1 is SGHDT and CDR2 is YYEEEE. CDR3 length: 15 amino acids. The CDR3 region is CASSLVAGGPYGYPF. The CDR3 DNA follows: TGTGCCAGCAGCTTGGTGGCAGGGGGACCCTATGGCTACCCCTTC.

The chain combines TRBV7-3 with TRBJ2-7, with TRBD2 matching over 7 bases. The CDR3 spans 14 residues. Germline CDR1 reads SGHTA; CDR2 reads FQGTGA. V dropped 4 bases and J dropped 6; count of bases not matched to a gene: 9. CDR3 sequence (DNA): TGTGCCAGCAGCTCGAGCGGGATGGACTCCGAGCAGTACTTC. Translation: CASSSSGMDSEQYF.

The V call is TRBV27, the J call TRBJ2-1, with 12 bases lining up with TRBD2. There are 14 residues in the CDR3. Germline CDR1 is MNHEY and CDR2 is SMNVEV (reference sequence). V lost 10 bases and J lost 6; bases outside the gene matches: 7. CDR3 coding DNA: TGTGCCACCGAACCTAGCGGGGGGGGCAATGAGCAGTTCTTC. Translating it yields CATEPSGGGNEQFF.

Note on this clone: The junction and the germline gene differ at one end; a read error may be behind it. The chain carries TRBV7-2 and TRBJ1-2, with D possibly being TRBD1 (5 bases). CDR3 length equals 12 residues. In germline, CDR1 is SGHTA, CDR2 FQGNSA. This chain's CDR3 is CASSLQGYGYPF. For the CDR3, the DNA is TGTGCCAGCAGCTTACAGGGTTATGGCTACCCCTTC.

The J gene is TRBJ1-1, the V gene TRBV7-3; the match to TRBD1 covers 7 bases. Germline CDR1 SGHTA, CDR2 FQGTGA. V dropped 9 bases and J dropped 2; count of bases not matched to a gene: 9. The CDR3 loop spans 14 amino acids. Here the CDR3 DNA reads TGTGCCAGTTCTCCAACAGGGGATAACACTGAAGCTTTCTTT. Translation gives CASSPTGDNTEAFF. The whole variable domain, remainder taken from reference TRBV7-3 and TRBJ1-1, is GAGVSQTPSNKVTEKGKYVELRCDPISGHTALYWYRQSLGQGPEFLIYFQGTGAADDSGLPNDRFFAVRPEGSVSTLKIQRTERGDSAVYLCASSPTGDNTEAFFGQGTRLTVV.

The rearrangement uses TRBV30 and TRBJ2-5; 7 nucleotides align to TRBD2. The CDR3 spans 13 residues. V gave up 6 bases and J gave up 1 base; unmatched junction bases: 5. Germline V gene lookup returns CDR1 GTSNPN and CDR2 SVGIG (reference sequence). As DNA, the CDR3 is TGTGCCTGTAAGGGCGGGGGCCAAGAGACCCAGTACTTC. Protein sequence: CACKGGGQETQYF.

With regard to this clone: Sequence at one end of the junction differs from germline and may be a read error. The chain recombines TRBV4-1 with TRBJ1-2; D call uncertain. Looked up from germline, CDR1 is MGHRA and CDR2 is YSYEKL. The CDR3 is made up of 15 amino acids. The CDR3 region has the DNA TGCGCCAGCAGCCAAGACTCCACTTCCAACTATGGCTACCCCTTC. The encoded protein is CASSQDSTSNYGYPF.

About this clone: This sample also contains other DNA sequences that code for the same CDR3. The J gene is TRBJ2-1, the V gene TRBV2, with 11 bases matching TRBD1. The CDR3 loop spans 15 amino acids. The germline V gene encodes CDR1 SNHLY and CDR2 FYNNEI. Trimming removed 6 bases from V and 5 bases from J; junction bases left unmatched: 6. The CDR3 loop reads CASSDGQGAHNEQFF. The CDR3 bases are TGTGCCAGCAGCGACGGACAGGGGGCGCACAATGAGCAGTTCTTC.

DNA for the CDR3: TGTGCCAGCAGTCCTACCTCGGGACTAGCGGGAGTGCTGGCTACCAATGAGCAGTTCTTC. The encoded protein is CASSPTSGLAGVLATNEQFF. The rearrangement links TRBV27 to TRBJ2-1; TRBD2 agrees at 14 bases. Unmatched junction bases numbered 18, after V lost 5 bases and J lost 6 bases. Germline CDR1 is MNHEY and CDR2 is SMNVEV (reference sequence). CDR3 length equals 20 residues.

The chain links TRBV7-2 to TRBJ2-5; the match to TRBD1 covers 8 bases. J lost 4 bases, V lost 5 bases, and 3 bases had no gene match. Germline V lookup: CDR1 SGHTA, CDR2 FQGNSA. The CDR3 loop spans 13 amino acids. CDR3 coding DNA: TGTGCCAGCAGCGCCGGACAGGGAGAGACCCAGTACTTC. It translates to CASSAGQGETQYF.

The chain recombines TRBV2 with TRBJ1-1; possibly TRBD1 for D (5 bases). Germline CDR1 SNHLY, CDR2 FYNNEI. The V and J ends lost 10 bases and 1 base respectively, with 7 bases between them. This CDR3 is 11 amino acids long. CDR3 bases: TGTGCCATCCAGGGGAACACTGAAGCTTTCTTT. Protein sequence: CAIQGNTEAFF.